What follows are 7 T cell receptor beta chains derived from one specimen sequenced in a study of identical twins. TCRdb re-derived calls from the 5' RACE reads in MiXCR, one entry per CDR3 protein. The table lists fewer than 20,000 distinct CDR3 sequences, roughly 71% of them singletons. The specimen sequenced was memory (CD45RO+) T cells sorted from blood. The source of these receptors is a woman younger than 35 in good health. This table probably holds off-target reads from a library built for another chain.

This chain links TRBV7-2 with TRBJ2-1, with 9 bases identical to TRBD2. This CDR3 is 16 amino acids long. Germline CDR1 and CDR2: SGHTA and FQGNSA. V shed 5 bases, J shed 4 bases, and the junction held 9 bases outside the gene matches. Here the CDR3 reads CASSPTSGRLYNEQFF. In DNA, the CDR3 is TGTGCCAGCAGCCCGACTAGCGGCAGATTATACAATGAGCAGTTCTTC.

The chain recombines TRBV3-1 with TRBJ2-7, with D perhaps matching TRBD1 (6 bases). This CDR3 has 10 amino acids. V gave up 8 bases and J gave up 12 bases, with 14 bases separating them. Germline loops: CDR1 LGHDT, CDR2 YNNKEL (reference sequence). DNA of the CDR3: TGTGCCAGCGGGGGCAGACCTTTGTACTTC. Translating gives CASGGRPLYF.

The chain has TRBV20-1 and TRBJ2-3; TRBD2 aligns across 10 bases. CDR3 size: 18 residues. The junction had 11 bases not matched to a gene; V was cut back by 0 bases and J by 2 bases. The germline CDR1 and CDR2 sequences are DFQATT and SNEGSKA (reference sequence). DNA of the CDR3: TGCAGTGCTAGAGATAGTGCCAGGACTAGCGGATTCACAGATACGCAGTATTTT. It encodes CSARDSARTSGFTDTQYF.

The V and J genes are TRBV4-1 and TRBJ1-5; tentatively, D is TRBD1 (6 bases). The length of the CDR3 is 14 residues. Trimming took off 5 bases at V and 4 bases at J, with 12 bases between the two ends. Germline-derived CDR1 and CDR2 are MGHRA and YSYEKL. The CDR3 is CASSKTGFNQPQHF. CDR3 sequence (DNA): TGCGCCAGCAGCAAAACAGGGTTTAATCAGCCCCAGCATTTT.

This CDR3 reads CASSLGGGPYEQYF. As DNA, the CDR3 is TGTGCCAGCAGCTTAGGCGGTGGGCCCTACGAGCAGTACTTC. The chain has TRBV7-9 and TRBJ2-7; D not resolved. V dropped 1 base and J dropped 2 bases, with 9 bases sitting between them. This CDR3 has 14 amino acids. In germline, CDR1 is SEHNR, CDR2 FQNEAQ (reference sequence).

The V and J genes are TRBV15 and TRBJ2-1; D uncertain. Germline-derived CDR1 and CDR2 are LNHNV and YYDKDF (reference sequence). The ends were cut back, 6 bases at V and 4 bases at J, with 19 bases in the middle. This CDR3 contains 16 residues. DNA of the CDR3: TGTGCCACCAGTCGAGACACGGGTTCCTTTTACAATGAGCAGTTCTTC. As protein: CATSRDTGSFYNEQFF. Supplemented by reference TRBV15 and TRBJ2-1, the full variable domain reads DAMVIQNPRYQVTQFGKPVTLSCSQTLNHNVMYWYQQKSSQAPKLLFHYYDKDFNNEADTPDNFQSRRPNTSFCFLDIRSPGLGDTAMYLCATSRDTGSFYNEQFFGPGTRLTVL.

This clonotype was detected once. The V call is TRBV12-5, the J call TRBJ2-2; D uncertain. V lost 2 bases to trimming and J lost 4 bases, with 8 bases between them. There are 14 residues in the CDR3. CDR1 and CDR2 (germline): LGHNT, FRNRAP. CDR3 protein: CASGLLAATGELFF. CDR3 nucleotides: TGTGCTAGTGGTTTGTTGGCCGCCACCGGGGAGCTGTTTTTT. The whole variable domain, filled in from reference TRBV12-5 and TRBJ2-2, reads DARVTQTPRHKVTEMGQEVTMRCQPILGHNTVFWYRQTMMQGLELLAYFRNRAPLDDSGMPKDRFSAEMPDATLATLKIQPSEPRDSAVYFCASGLLAATGELFFGEGSRLTVL.